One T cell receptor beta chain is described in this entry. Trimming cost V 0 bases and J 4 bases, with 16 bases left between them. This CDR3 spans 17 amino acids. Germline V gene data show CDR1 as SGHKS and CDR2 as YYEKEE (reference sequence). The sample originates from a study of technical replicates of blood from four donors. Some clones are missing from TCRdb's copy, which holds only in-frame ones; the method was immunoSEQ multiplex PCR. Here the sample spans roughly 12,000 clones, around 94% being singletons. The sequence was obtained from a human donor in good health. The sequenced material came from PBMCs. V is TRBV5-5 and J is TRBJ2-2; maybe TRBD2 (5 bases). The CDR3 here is CASSLEVASLITGELFF. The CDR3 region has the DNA TGTGCCAGCAGCTTGGAGGTAGCTAGCCTAATCACCGGGGAGCTGTTTTTT.